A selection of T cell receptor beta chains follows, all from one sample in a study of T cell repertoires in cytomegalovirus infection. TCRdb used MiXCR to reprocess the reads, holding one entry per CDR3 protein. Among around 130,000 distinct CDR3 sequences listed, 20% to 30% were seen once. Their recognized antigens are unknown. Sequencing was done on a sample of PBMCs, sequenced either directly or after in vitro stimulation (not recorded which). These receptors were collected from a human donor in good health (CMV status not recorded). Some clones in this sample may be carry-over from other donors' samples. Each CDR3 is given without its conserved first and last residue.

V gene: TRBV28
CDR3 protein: ASRLQGYEQY

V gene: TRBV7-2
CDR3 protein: ASSFSGTHNEQF

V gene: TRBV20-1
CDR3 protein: SARGGDSNSYNEQF

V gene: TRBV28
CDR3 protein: ASSPGVVGGYEQY

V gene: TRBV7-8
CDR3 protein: ASSLGTRTNEQF

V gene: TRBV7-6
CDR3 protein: ASSPGTGGSNQPQH

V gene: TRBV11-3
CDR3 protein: ASSPGQGVDEKLF

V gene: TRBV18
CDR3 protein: ASSSDRDNGYT

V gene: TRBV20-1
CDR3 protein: SATRLAGGDTDTQY

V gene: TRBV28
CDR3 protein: ASSLSFLAKNIQY

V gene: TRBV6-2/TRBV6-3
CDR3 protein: ASSWYREGVYNEQF

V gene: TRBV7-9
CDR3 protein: ASSARGAGSDRNEQF

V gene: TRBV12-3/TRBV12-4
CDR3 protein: ASSGQIKTEAF